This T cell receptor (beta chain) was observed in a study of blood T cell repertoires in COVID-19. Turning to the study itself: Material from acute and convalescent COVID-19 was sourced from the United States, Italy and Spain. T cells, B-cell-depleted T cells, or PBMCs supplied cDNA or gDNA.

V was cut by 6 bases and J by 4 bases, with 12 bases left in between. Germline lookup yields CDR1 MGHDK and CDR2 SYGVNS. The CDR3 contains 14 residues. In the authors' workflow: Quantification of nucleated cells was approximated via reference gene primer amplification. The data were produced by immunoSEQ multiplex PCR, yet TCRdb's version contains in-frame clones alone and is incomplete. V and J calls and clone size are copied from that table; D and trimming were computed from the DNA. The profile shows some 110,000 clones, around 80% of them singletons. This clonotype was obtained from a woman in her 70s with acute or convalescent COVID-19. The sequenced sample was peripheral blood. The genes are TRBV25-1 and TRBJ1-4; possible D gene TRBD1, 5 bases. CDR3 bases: TGTGCCAGCAGCCCAAGGGGTTATAATGAAAAACTGTTTTTT. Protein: CASSPRGYNEKLFF.